This T cell receptor beta chain was recovered during a study of blood T cells in healthy people across ages. Findings of the study overall: The diversity estimates, figures obtained from one million T cells, were considered underestimates.

This clonotype was seen a single time. The antigen is not known. Germline V gene sequence: CDR1 WSHSY, CDR2 SAAADI. The CDR3 has 15 amino acids. Trimming pared 4 bases from V and 3 bases from J, leaving 12 bases between. The second PCR ran roughly 6 to 12 cycles with a sample-barcoded 5' primer and J-beta primers. Paired-end reads containing CDR3 totaled no fewer than 2.5 million for each sample. TCRdb ran MiXCR on the 5' RACE reads and lists one entry per CDR3 protein. The sample records 2 million or so distinct CDR3 sequences, about 50% being singletons. This TCR was recovered from a middle-aged woman in good health. The sample was blood. The rearrangement uses TRBV10-2 and TRBJ2-2; D might be TRBD2 (6 bases). The CDR3, as DNA: TGCGCCAGCAGTGCCTTGCCGGGAGACACCGGGGAGCTGTTTTTT. The encoded protein is CASSALPGDTGELFF.